Each of the 4 T cell receptor beta chains below was sequenced from the same sample in a study of CD8 T cells in Susac syndrome. Random hexamers were used to reverse transcribe about 0.45 to 1 ug of RNA. TCRdb re-called the immunoSEQ multiplex PCR reads through MiXCR, storing one row per CDR3 protein. The sample gives some 450,000 distinct CDR3 sequences, 85% of which show up once; 0.12% is in the top ten. The sample consisted of CD8+ T cells from PBMCs. These receptors all stem from a human donor with multiple sclerosis.

This chain uses TRBV4-1 with TRBJ2-2; 11 nucleotides match TRBD1. The CDR3 runs to 14 residues. The germline V gene encodes CDR1 MGHRA and CDR2 YSYEKL. J lost 6 bases, V lost 5 bases, and 2 bases had no gene match. This CDR3 reads CASSRGQGAGELFF. CDR3 in DNA: TGCGCCAGCAGCAGGGGACAGGGGGCCGGGGAGCTGTTTTTT.

This rearrangement joins TRBV4-1 to TRBJ1-1, with D uncertain. V gave up 1 base and J gave up 1 base, with 16 bases separating them. The germline V gene encodes CDR1 MGHRA and CDR2 YSYEKL. This CDR3 has 17 amino acids. CDR3 bases: TGCGCCAGCAGCCAAGTTGGAATCGGGTCCTCGAACACTGAAGCTTTCTTT. This translates into CASSQVGIGSSNTEAFF.

The chain links TRBV11-2 to TRBJ2-3; TRBD2 might be the D (6 bases). CDR1 and CDR2 from the germline V gene are SGHAT and FQNNGV. Trimming stripped 2 bases from V and 2 bases from J, with 11 bases between. This CDR3 has 15 residues. CDR3 in DNA: TGTGCCAGCAGCTTAACGGGACTTTCCACAGATACGCAGTATTTT. Translation: CASSLTGLSTDTQYF. The variable domain in full, with the rest retrieved from reference TRBV11-2 and TRBJ2-3, is EAGVAQSPRYKIIEKRQSVAFWCNPISGHATLYWYQQILGQGPKLLIQFQNNGVVDDSQLPKDRFSAERLKGVDSTLKIQPAKLEDSAVYLCASSLTGLSTDTQYFGPGTRLTVL.

The genes are TRBV29-1 and TRBJ1-2; D remains unclear. Germline V gene sequence: CDR1 SQVTM, CDR2 ANQGSEA. The CDR3 covers 13 residues. V gave up 3 bases and J gave up 2 bases, with 10 bases separating them. The CDR3 loop reads CSVDKRGNYGYTF. The CDR3 DNA sequence: TGCAGCGTTGATAAGCGAGGGAACTATGGCTACACCTTC.